These 27 T cell receptor beta chains were sequenced from one sample in a study of ipilimumab plus nivolumab after autologous stem cell transplantation. Repertoires were generated with immunoSEQ multiplex PCR, while TCRdb's copy carries only in-frame clones and drops some. Among some 46,000 clones, 70% to 90% were seen once, and the ten largest hold approximately 0.8%. The specimen was PBMCs, collected in a trial of ipilimumab plus nivolumab as post-transplant consolidation. Receptor source: a male donor with multiple myeloma.

CDR3 DNA: TGTGCCAGCAGCTTAGGGGGGACCCGGAAAGCTTTCTTT. Translation gives CASSLGGTRKAFF. V and J are TRBV7-2 and TRBJ1-1; TRBD1 is a possible D gene (5 bases). V was cut by 1 base and J by 9 bases, with 12 bases left in between. Germline values: CDR1 SGHTA, CDR2 FQGNSA. CDR3 length: 13 amino acids.

This clone was detected only once. The chain recombines TRBV5-1 with TRBJ2-1, with D unclear. Germline CDR1 and CDR2: SGHRS and YFSETQ. This CDR3 has 14 residues. The V end lost 6 bases, the J end lost 1 base, and 11 bases lay between the germline ends. Here the CDR3 DNA reads TGCGCCAGCAAGGAGAGGCAATCCTACAATGAGCAGTTCTTC. Its translation: CASKERQSYNEQFF.

The rearrangement joins TRBV19 to TRBJ2-4; perhaps TRBD2 as D (6 bases). The CDR3 length is 14 residues. Trimming removed 3 bases at V and 8 bases at J, with 14 bases between. Germline V gives CDR1 LNHDA, CDR2 SQIVND (reference sequence). The CDR3 loop reads CASSIRGFSDIQYF. In DNA, the CDR3 is TGTGCCAGTAGTATCCGGGGGTTCTCGGACATTCAGTACTTC.

In this sample, this clone turned up once. The V gene is TRBV5-6, the J gene TRBJ1-6, with TRBD1 identical over 7 bases. CDR1 is SGHDT and CDR2 is YYEEEE in the germline V gene. The CDR3 covers 14 residues. Trimming at V came to 3 bases and at J to 7 bases, leaving 4 bases not matched to a gene. The DNA of the CDR3 is TGTGCCAGCAGCTCCAGGGGGTTAAATTCACCCCTCCACTTT. Amino acid sequence: CASSSRGLNSPLHF.

There are a few counts of this clone. The V gene is TRBV4-1, the J gene TRBJ2-4; either TRBD1 or TRBD2 may fit D (6 bases each). CDR3 length: 17 residues. V dropped 3 bases and J dropped 0 bases, with 15 bases sitting between them. Germline values: CDR1 MGHRA, CDR2 YSYEKL. CDR3 amino acids: CASSHLRGGGAKNIQYF. DNA for the CDR3: TGCGCCAGCAGCCATCTACGAGGGGGAGGAGCCAAAAACATTCAGTACTTC.

This clone was seen a single time. The chain couples TRBV7-3 to TRBJ2-7; tentative D call: TRBD1 (6 bases). The germline V gene has CDR1 SGHTA and CDR2 FQGTGA. V lost 3 bases and J lost 0, with 15 bases in between. The CDR3 extends over 16 amino acids. The DNA for the CDR3 is TGTGCCAGCAGCTTCCCAGGGGACCTAAGCTCCTACGAGCAGTACTTC. The encoded protein is CASSFPGDLSSYEQYF.

This sequence joins TRBV4-3 and TRBJ1-1; D call uncertain. CDR3 size: 14 residues. Germline lookup yields CDR1 LGHNA and CDR2 YSLEER. The V end lost 0 bases, the J end lost 3 bases, and 8 bases lay between the germline ends. In nucleotides, the CDR3 is TGCGCCAGCAGCCAAGATAGCCAGTACACTGAAGCTTTCTTT. Amino acid sequence: CASSQDSQYTEAFF.

This clone appeared once. This chain connects TRBV6-1 to TRBJ1-6, with D possibly being TRBD1 (5 bases). Deletions cut 0 bases from V and 4 bases from J, with 13 bases between. The germline V gene has CDR1 MNHNS and CDR2 SASEGT. This CDR3 region has 17 residues. The CDR3 loop reads CASSEALPRQYNSPLHF. The CDR3 nucleotides read TGTGCCAGCAGTGAAGCGCTTCCCAGACAGTATAATTCACCCCTCCACTTT.

This chain connects TRBV15 to TRBJ2-7; TRBD1 might be the D (6 bases). Trimming stripped 0 bases from V and 2 bases from J, with 14 bases between. The CDR3 runs 16 residues. The germline gives CDR1 LNHNV, CDR2 YYDKDF (reference sequence). CDR3 residues: CATSRENDRNPYEQYF. For the CDR3, the DNA is TGTGCCACCAGCAGAGAAAACGACAGGAATCCCTACGAGCAGTACTTC.

This chain connects TRBV7-2 to TRBJ1-5; D perhaps matches TRBD1 (6 bases). This CDR3 is built from 18 residues. V lost 1 base and J lost 0, with 16 bases in between. Per the germline V gene, CDR1 is SGHTA and CDR2 is FQGNSA. The CDR3: CASSLGGGQLYSNQPQHF. The CDR3 DNA reads as TGTGCCAGCAGCTTAGGGGGCGGACAGTTGTATAGCAATCAGCCCCAGCATTTT.

The chain uses TRBV2 and TRBJ2-1; the match to TRBD2 covers 7 bases. The trim removed 6 bases at V and 12 bases at J, leaving 17 bases unmatched. CDR1 SNHLY and CDR2 FYNNEI come from the germline V gene. CDR3 length: 15 amino acids. CDR3 amino acids: CASRGSGTPKSGQFF. The CDR3 coding sequence is TGTGCCAGCAGAGGCAGCGGGACTCCGAAGAGTGGGCAGTTCTTC.

This chain uses TRBV6-5 with TRBJ2-1; possibly TRBD1 for D (6 bases). V was shortened by 0 bases and J by 4 bases, with 13 bases between the two germline ends. CDR3 length equals 16 residues. Germline V gives CDR1 MNHEY, CDR2 SVGAGI. This CDR3 is CASSYSTGTIYNEQFF. CDR3 nucleotides: TGTGCCAGCAGTTACTCAACCGGGACAATATACAATGAGCAGTTCTTC.

This clone appeared a few times. The rearrangement uses TRBV6-5 and TRBJ2-7; TRBD2 agrees at 8 bases. The CDR3 extends over 15 amino acids. Germline lookup yields CDR1 MNHEY and CDR2 SVGAGI. J lost 2 bases, V lost 3 bases, and 6 bases had no gene match. CDR3 sequence reads: CASSYSGAGPYEQYF. In DNA, the CDR3 is TGTGCCAGCAGTTATAGCGGGGCGGGGCCCTACGAGCAGTACTTC.

J is TRBJ2-5 and V is TRBV6-5, with TRBD2 as a possible D gene (6 bases). The end of the DNA is better explained by TRBJ2-7, so the J call may be wrong. CDR3 length: 14 amino acids. Germline CDR1 is MNHEY and CDR2 is SVGAGI. CDR3 bases: TGTGCCAGCAGTCGGCAGGCGGGACTCTACGAGCAGTACTTC. Amino acid sequence: CASSRQAGLYEQYF.

The gene calls are TRBV5-1 and TRBJ2-7, with D tentatively TRBD1 or TRBD2 (5 bases each). Germline V gene sequence: CDR1 SGHRS, CDR2 YFSETQ. The V and J ends lost 4 bases and 2 bases respectively, with 19 bases between them. The CDR3 is made up of 16 amino acids. CDR3 sequence reads: CASSPTPGTVTYEQYF. Written as DNA, the CDR3 is TGCGCCAGCAGCCCCACCCCCGGGACGGTGACCTACGAGCAGTACTTC. The full variable domain, with the rest looked up from reference TRBV5-1 and TRBJ2-7, is KAGVTQTPRYLIKTRGQQVTLSCSPISGHRSVSWYQQTPGQGLQFLFEYFSETQRNKGNFPGRFSGRQFSNSRSEMNVSTLELGDSALYLCASSPTPGTVTYEQYFGPGTRLTVT.

The chain's CDR3 is CASSQGLAGGRGTDTQYF. In DNA, the CDR3 is TGTGCCAGCAGCCAGGGACTAGCGGGAGGCCGGGGCACAGATACGCAGTATTTT. The chain recombines TRBV7-3 with TRBJ2-3; 15 bases agree with TRBD2. The trim removed 5 bases at V and 1 base at J, leaving 7 bases unmatched. The germline V gene encodes CDR1 SGHTA and CDR2 FQGTGA. The CDR3 loop spans 18 amino acids.

V usage is TRBV15 and J usage is TRBJ1-4; no firm D call. Germline V CDR1 and CDR2: LNHNV, YYDKDF (reference sequence). Trimming removed 0 bases from V and 7 bases from J, with 9 bases in between. This CDR3 has 14 residues. The DNA for the CDR3 is TGTGCCACCAGCAGAGATAGGGCGATTGAAAAACTGTTTTTT. Translated: CATSRDRAIEKLFF.

The chain has TRBV10-3 and TRBJ2-2, with D maybe TRBD2 (5 bases). CDR3 length equals 13 residues. With 8 bases removed from V and 5 bases from J, the gap between germline ends came to 12 bases. Germline V gene sequence: CDR1 ENHRY, CDR2 SYGVKD. Written as DNA, the CDR3 is TGTGCCATCCCCCGGGGTAAAACCGGGGAGCTGTTTTTT. Protein: CAIPRGKTGELFF.

The rearrangement uses TRBV6-5 and TRBJ1-3, with TRBD1 as a possible D gene (5 bases). CDR1 MNHEY and CDR2 SVGAGI come from the germline V gene. The length of the CDR3 is 10 residues. Trimming removed 9 bases at V and 8 bases at J, with 8 bases between. The CDR3 sequence: CARGGDTIYF. The DNA for the CDR3 is TGTGCCAGGGGGGGGGACACCATATATTTT.

The genes are TRBV7-2 and TRBJ2-3; D is unclear. V was trimmed by 4 bases and J by 3 bases, leaving 11 bases between them. CDR3 size: 14 residues. CDR1 SGHTA and CDR2 FQGNSA come from the germline V gene. As DNA, the CDR3 is TGTGCCAGCAGCTCGCCCGCCGGTACAGATACGCAGTATTTT. Encoded protein: CASSSPAGTDTQYF.

The rearrangement uses TRBV7-3 and TRBJ2-3; D might be TRBD1 or TRBD2, each matching 5 bases. Trimming cost V 2 bases and J 0 bases, with 12 bases left between them. The germline gives CDR1 SGHTA, CDR2 FQGTGA. CDR3 length equals 16 residues. CDR3 in amino acids: CASSLGPGLSTDTQYF. CDR3 coding DNA: TGTGCCAGCAGCTTAGGTCCGGGGCTCAGCACAGATACGCAGTATTTT.

The rearrangement links TRBV19 to TRBJ2-3; maybe TRBD2 (5 bases). Germline V lookup: CDR1 LNHDA, CDR2 SQIVND (reference sequence). The CDR3 has 14 amino acids. V lost 6 bases to trimming and J lost 4 bases, with 14 bases between them. The CDR3 region is CASSRVEGPDTQYF. The CDR3, as DNA: TGTGCCAGTAGCAGAGTAGAGGGCCCAGATACGCAGTATTTT. Full variable domain (rest looked up from reference TRBV19 and TRBJ2-3): DGGITQSPKYLFRKEGQNVTLSCEQNLNHDAMYWYRQDPGQGLRLIYYSQIVNDFQKGDIAEGYSVSREKKESFPLTVTSAQKNPTAFYLCASSRVEGPDTQYFGPGTRLTVL.

The gene calls are TRBV4-1 and TRBJ2-4; unclear D gene. Trimming cost V 4 bases and J 8 bases, with 18 bases left between them. CDR1 and CDR2 from the germline V gene are MGHRA and YSYEKL. This CDR3 spans 15 amino acids. The CDR3, as DNA: TGCGCCAGCAGCCCCTACGACGATCCGAGCGACATTCAGTACTTC. Translated: CASSPYDDPSDIQYF.

This rearrangement joins TRBV2 to TRBJ2-7; TRBD2 matches at 11 bases. The CDR3 has 15 amino acids. The junction had 4 bases not matched to a gene; V was cut back by 2 bases and J by 4 bases. Germline lookup yields CDR1 SNHLY and CDR2 FYNNEI. The CDR3 reads CASSERLAGGYEQYF. DNA for the CDR3: TGTGCCAGCAGTGAAAGGTTAGCGGGAGGGTACGAGCAGTACTTC.

The rearrangement joins TRBV7-9 to TRBJ2-5; no firm D call. This CDR3 comprises 10 residues. Between the trimmed V and J ends, which lost 1 base and 6 bases, there was a span of 0 bases. Germline V gene sequence: CDR1 SEHNR, CDR2 FQNEAQ (reference sequence). This CDR3 reads CASSLETQYF. CDR3 bases: TGTGCCAGCAGCTTAGAGACCCAGTACTTC.

The J gene is TRBJ2-7, the V gene TRBV5-5; 8 bases map to TRBD1. CDR1 SGHKS and CDR2 YYEKEE come from the germline V gene (reference sequence). The ends lost 0 bases at V and 3 bases at J; junction bases unmatched: 2. The CDR3 contains 14 residues. The CDR3 sequence is CASSLEGTGYEQYF. CDR3 DNA: TGTGCCAGCAGCTTGGAGGGGACAGGCTACGAGCAGTACTTC.

The chain has TRBV19 and TRBJ2-1; 9 nucleotides match TRBD1. The ends lost 6 bases at V and 8 bases at J; junction bases unmatched: 8. CDR1 is LNHDA, CDR2 SQIVND, per germline (reference sequence). CDR3 length: 14 residues. The CDR3 DNA is TGTGCCAGTAGGAGGGACAGGGACCGAGATGAGCAGTTCTTC. As protein: CASRRDRDRDEQFF.